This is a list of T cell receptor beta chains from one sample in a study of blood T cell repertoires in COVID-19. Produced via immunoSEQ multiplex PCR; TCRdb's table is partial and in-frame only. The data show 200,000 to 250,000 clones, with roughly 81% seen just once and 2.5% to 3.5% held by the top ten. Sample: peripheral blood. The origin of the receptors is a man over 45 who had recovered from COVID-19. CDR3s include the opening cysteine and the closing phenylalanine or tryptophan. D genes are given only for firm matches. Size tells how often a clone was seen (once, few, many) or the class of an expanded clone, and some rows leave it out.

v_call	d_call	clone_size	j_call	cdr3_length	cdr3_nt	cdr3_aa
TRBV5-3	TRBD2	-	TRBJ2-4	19	TGTGCCAGAAGCCCGCGTTATAGCGGGAGGGCCGAGGACAAAAACATTCAGTACTTC	CARSPRYSGRAEDKNIQYF
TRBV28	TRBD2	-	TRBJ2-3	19	TGTGCCAGCAGTCCTCTTCTGGGGACTAGCGGGAGGGCGTCTGATACGCAGTATTTT	CASSPLLGTSGRASDTQYF
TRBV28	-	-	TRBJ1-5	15	TGTGCCAGCAGGCGAGGCGGGTCGAGCAATCAGCCCCAGCATTTT	CASRRGGSSNQPQHF
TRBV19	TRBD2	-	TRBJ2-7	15	TGTGCCAGTAGTGGAAGCGGGAGGGGCCCCTACGAGCAGTACTTC	CASSGSGRGPYEQYF
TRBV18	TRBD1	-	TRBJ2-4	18	TGTGCCAGCTCACCCTCCGGGACAGGGTCGGGGGCCAAAAACATTCAGTACTTC	CASSPSGTGSGAKNIQYF
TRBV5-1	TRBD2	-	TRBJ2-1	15	TGCGCCAGCAGCATTACTAGCGGAAATTACAATGAGCAGTTCTTC	CASSITSGNYNEQFF
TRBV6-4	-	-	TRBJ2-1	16	TGTGCCAGCAGTGACCAGGGCGGGATCTCCTACAATGAGCAGTTCTTC	CASSDQGGISYNEQFF
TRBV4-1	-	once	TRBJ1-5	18	TGCGCCAGCAGCCAAGAAGGCAGGGGCTATAATAGCAATCAGCCCCAGCATTTT	CASSQEGRGYNSNQPQHF
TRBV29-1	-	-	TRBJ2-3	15	TGCAGCGTTGACCATCCAGCAGGTCCCACAGATACGCAGTATTTT	CSVDHPAGPTDTQYF
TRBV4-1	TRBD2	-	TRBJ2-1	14	TGCGCCAGCAGCCAAGGTCTAGCGGGAGGGCCCGCGTTCTTC	CASSQGLAGGPAFF
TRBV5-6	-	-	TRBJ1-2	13	TGTGCCAGCAGCTTGTCGGGGGGATTGGACTACACCTTC	CASSLSGGLDYTF
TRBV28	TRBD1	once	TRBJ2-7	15	TGTGCCAGCAGCCCCATTCCGGGACAGTCCTACGAGCAGTACTTC	CASSPIPGQSYEQYF
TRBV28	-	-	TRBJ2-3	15	TGTGCCAGCACTCACCAAGGGGATTTCACAGATACGCAGTATTTT	CASTHQGDFTDTQYF
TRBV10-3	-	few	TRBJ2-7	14	TGTGCCATCAGTGAGTCGGAGGAGGGCCAGGAGCAGTACTTC	CAISESEEGQEQYF
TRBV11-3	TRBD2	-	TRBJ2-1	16	TGTGCCAGCAGCCGAAGGGGCGCTAGCGGGAGCGGTGAGCAGTTCTTC	CASSRRGASGSGEQFF
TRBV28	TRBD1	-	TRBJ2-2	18	TGTGCCAGCAGTTTCCTCGGCAGGGGGCGCTTAGGGCACGGGGAGCTGTTTTTT	CASSFLGRGRLGHGELFF
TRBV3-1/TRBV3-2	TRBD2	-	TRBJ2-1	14	TGTGCCAGCAGCCTTACTAGCGGGAGTGACGAGCAGTTCTTC	CASSLTSGSDEQFF
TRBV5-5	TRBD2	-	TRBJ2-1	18	TGTGCCAGCAGCTTAACCCCGGGACTAGCGGAAGCCTACAATGAGCAGTTCTTC	CASSLTPGLAEAYNEQFF
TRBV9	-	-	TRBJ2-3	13	TGTGCCAGCAGCCTTGCTAGTCTCGATACGCAGTATTTT	CASSLASLDTQYF
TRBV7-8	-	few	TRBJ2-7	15	TGTGCCAGCAGCTGGTCCCAGGGCCCCTCCTACGAGCAGTACTTC	CASSWSQGPSYEQYF
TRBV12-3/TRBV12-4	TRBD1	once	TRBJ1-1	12	TGTGCCAGCAGTTGGGACAGGGCTGGAGCTTTCTTT	CASSWDRAGAFF
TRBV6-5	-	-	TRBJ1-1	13	TGTGCCAGCAGTTACTCGCTGGGGGCGGCGGCTTTCTTT	CASSYSLGAAAFF
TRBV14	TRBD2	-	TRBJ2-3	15	TGTGCCAGCAGCCAAGATCCCGGGAGGGCACATACGCAGTATTTT	CASSQDPGRAHTQYF
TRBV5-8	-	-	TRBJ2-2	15	TGTGCCAGCAGCTTGGGGGCTAGCGCGGCCGGGGAGCTGTTTTTT	CASSLGASAAGELFF
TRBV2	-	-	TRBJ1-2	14	TGTGCCAGCAGTGAACAGGGGCAGGCTCGAGGCTACACCTTC	CASSEQGQARGYTF
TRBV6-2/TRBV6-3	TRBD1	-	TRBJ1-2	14	TGTGCCAGCAGTACCGGACAGGGGGCATTTGGCTACACCTTC	CASSTGQGAFGYTF
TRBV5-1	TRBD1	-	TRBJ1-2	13	TGCGCCAGCAGCCAGGGGGACCTCTATGGCTACACCTTC	CASSQGDLYGYTF
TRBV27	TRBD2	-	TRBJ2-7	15	TGTGCCAGCATGCGTCTGACTAGCGTAGCCTACGAGCAGTACTTC	CASMRLTSVAYEQYF
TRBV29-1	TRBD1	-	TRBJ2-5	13	TGCAGCGAGAGACAGGGGGCAATGGAGACCCAGTACTTC	CSERQGAMETQYF
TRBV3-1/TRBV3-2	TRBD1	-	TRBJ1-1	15	TGTGCCAGCAGCCGCGGACAGGGGTTGGGCACTGAAGCTTTCTTT	CASSRGQGLGTEAFF
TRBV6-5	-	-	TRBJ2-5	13	TGTGCCAGCAATCGACAGCCACAAGAGACCCAGTACTTC	CASNRQPQETQYF
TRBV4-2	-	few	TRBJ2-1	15	TGTGCCAGCAGCCAAAGTCTAGCTCCGGACGATGAGCAGTTCTTC	CASSQSLAPDDEQFF
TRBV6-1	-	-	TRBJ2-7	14	TGTGCCAGCAGTGAACAGACTAGCTCCTACGAGCAGTACTTC	CASSEQTSSYEQYF
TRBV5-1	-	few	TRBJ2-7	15	TGCGCCAGCGCCCCATCTAGCCCGAGCGGGCACGAGCAGTACTTC	CASAPSSPSGHEQYF
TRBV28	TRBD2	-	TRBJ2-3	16	TGTGCCAGCAGTTTTGGTTTAGCGGGAGGGATAGATACGCAGTATTTT	CASSFGLAGGIDTQYF
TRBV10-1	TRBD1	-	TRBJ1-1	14	TGCGCCAGCAGTAGGGACAGCTCCAACACTGAAGCTTTCTTT	CASSRDSSNTEAFF
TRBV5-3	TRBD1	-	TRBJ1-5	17	TGTGCCAGAAGCTTCTCCCTGACAGGGGGTAACAATCAGCCCCAGCATTTT	CARSFSLTGGNNQPQHF
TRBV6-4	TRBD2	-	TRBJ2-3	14	TGTGCCAGCAGTGTCTCGGGAGGGTCAGATACGCAGTATTTT	CASSVSGGSDTQYF
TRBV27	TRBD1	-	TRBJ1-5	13	TGTGCCAGCCCCCGAGACAGGGGGGAGCCCCAGCATTTT	CASPRDRGEPQHF
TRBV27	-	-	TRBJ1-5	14	TGTGCCAGCAGTTTAAGACAGGCCAATCAGCCCCAGCATTTT	CASSLRQANQPQHF
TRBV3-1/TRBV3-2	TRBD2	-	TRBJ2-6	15	TGTGCCAGCAGCCCGACTAGCACGGGGGCCAACGTCCTGACTTTC	CASSPTSTGANVLTF
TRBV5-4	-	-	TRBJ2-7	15	TGTGCCAGCAGCTTTAAACGACCCGGAGACTACGAGCAGTACTTC	CASSFKRPGDYEQYF
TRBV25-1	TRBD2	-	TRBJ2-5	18	TGTGCCAGCAGTGAATTTCAAGGGGGACTAGCCGGCGGGGAGACCCAGTACTTC	CASSEFQGGLAGGETQYF
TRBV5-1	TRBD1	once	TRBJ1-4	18	TGCGCCAGCAGCTTGTGGGGGCCCAGGGGACAGGGACGCGAAAAACTGTTTTTT	CASSLWGPRGQGREKLFF
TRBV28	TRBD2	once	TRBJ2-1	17	TGTGCCAGCAGTCTGTGGGGGGCTAGCGGGAGGTCTAATGAGCAGTTCTTC	CASSLWGASGRSNEQFF
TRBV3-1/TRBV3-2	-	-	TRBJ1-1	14	TGTGCCAGCAGCCAGGGCAGGTTCGAGACTGAAGCTTTCTTT	CASSQGRFETEAFF
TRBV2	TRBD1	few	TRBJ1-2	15	TGTGCCAGCAGGAGTGGACAGGGGGGGTCCTATGGCTACACCTTC	CASRSGQGGSYGYTF
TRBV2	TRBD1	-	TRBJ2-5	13	TGTGCCAGCGGGGACAGTGAGCAAGAGACCCAGTACTTC	CASGDSEQETQYF
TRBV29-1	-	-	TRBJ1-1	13	TGCAGCGCCGACATAGGGGTGAACACTGAAGCTTTCTTT	CSADIGVNTEAFF
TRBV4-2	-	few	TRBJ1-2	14	TGTGCCAGCAGCCAAGCGTCCGGGGGCTATGGCTACACCTTC	CASSQASGGYGYTF
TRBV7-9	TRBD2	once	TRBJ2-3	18	TGTGCCAGCAGCTTAAGGCCGGGGACTAGCGGTCGCACAGATACGCAGTATTTT	CASSLRPGTSGRTDTQYF
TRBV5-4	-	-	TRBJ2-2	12	TGTGCCAGCAGCCTCAACACCGGGGAGCTGTTTTTT	CASSLNTGELFF
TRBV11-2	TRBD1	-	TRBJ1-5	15	TGTGCCAGCAGCACCCTCCGGGACAGGAGCCAGCCCCAGCATTTT	CASSTLRDRSQPQHF
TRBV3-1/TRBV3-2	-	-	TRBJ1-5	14	TGTGCCAGCAGCCAAGATACGGGCAATCAGCCCCAGCATTTT	CASSQDTGNQPQHF
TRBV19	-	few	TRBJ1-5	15	TGTGCCAGTAGTTTGGACAACCTTTACAATCAGCCCCAGCATTTT	CASSLDNLYNQPQHF